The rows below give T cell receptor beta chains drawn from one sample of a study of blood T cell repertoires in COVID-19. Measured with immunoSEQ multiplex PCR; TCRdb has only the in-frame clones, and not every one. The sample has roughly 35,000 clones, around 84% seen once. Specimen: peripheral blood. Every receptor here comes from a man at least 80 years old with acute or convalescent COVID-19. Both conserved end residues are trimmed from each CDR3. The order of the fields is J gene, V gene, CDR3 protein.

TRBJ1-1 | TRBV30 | AWGPTDTEAF
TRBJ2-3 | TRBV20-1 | SASPVAEGGGQY
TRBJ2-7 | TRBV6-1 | ASSEQGLSYEQY
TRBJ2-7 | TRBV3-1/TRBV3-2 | ASSQDHGSLGEY
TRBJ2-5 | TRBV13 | ASSLVGTGGLETQY
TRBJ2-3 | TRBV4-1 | ASSRLRGEGTDTQY
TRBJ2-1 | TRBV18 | ASSPPGQGASLNEQF
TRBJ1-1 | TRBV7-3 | ASSFAQNTEAF
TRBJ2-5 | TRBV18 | ASSPSGGAEETQY
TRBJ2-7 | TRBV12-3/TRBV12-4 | ASSQGVEQY
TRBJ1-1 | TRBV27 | ASSFDSRGTEAF
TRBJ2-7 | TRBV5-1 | ASSLAPGGSYEQY
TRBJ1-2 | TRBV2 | ASSWEVVGYT
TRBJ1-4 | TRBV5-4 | ASSARTESRELF
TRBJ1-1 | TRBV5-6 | ASSLKGDTEAF
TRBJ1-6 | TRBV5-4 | ASSSLIGFRGSPLH
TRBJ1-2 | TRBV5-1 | ASSSHPSYGYT
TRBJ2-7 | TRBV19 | ASSTSTATHYEQY
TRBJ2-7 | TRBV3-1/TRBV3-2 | ASSQDPRDRGYGQY
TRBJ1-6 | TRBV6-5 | ASSWTGQGYSPLH
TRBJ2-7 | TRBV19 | ASSRGFSYEQY
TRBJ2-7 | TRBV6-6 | ASTNRDRGYEQY
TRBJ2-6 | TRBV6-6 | ASTQRRVSGANVLT